The source of this T cell receptor beta chain is a study of shared clonotypes between healthy human individuals. A word on this clone: This specimen includes other DNA sequences encoding the same CDR3.

Repertoires were generated with immunoSEQ multiplex PCR, while TCRdb's copy carries only in-frame clones and drops some. The sample has 2 million or so clones; roughly 95% are singletons. Germline CDR1 is SGHNT and CDR2 is YENEEA. V lost 0 bases, J lost 4 bases, and 3 bases lay in between. The length of the CDR3 is 12 residues. This receptor was obtained from a man younger than 30 in good health. The chain recombines TRBV11-3 with TRBJ2-5; no reliable D call. Sequences were obtained from naive CD4+ T cells sorted from blood. Specified subset: CD45RA+ positively selected. In nucleotides, the CDR3 is TGTGCCAGCAGCTTAGATTCAGAGACCCAGTACTTC. Amino acid sequence: CASSLDSETQYF.